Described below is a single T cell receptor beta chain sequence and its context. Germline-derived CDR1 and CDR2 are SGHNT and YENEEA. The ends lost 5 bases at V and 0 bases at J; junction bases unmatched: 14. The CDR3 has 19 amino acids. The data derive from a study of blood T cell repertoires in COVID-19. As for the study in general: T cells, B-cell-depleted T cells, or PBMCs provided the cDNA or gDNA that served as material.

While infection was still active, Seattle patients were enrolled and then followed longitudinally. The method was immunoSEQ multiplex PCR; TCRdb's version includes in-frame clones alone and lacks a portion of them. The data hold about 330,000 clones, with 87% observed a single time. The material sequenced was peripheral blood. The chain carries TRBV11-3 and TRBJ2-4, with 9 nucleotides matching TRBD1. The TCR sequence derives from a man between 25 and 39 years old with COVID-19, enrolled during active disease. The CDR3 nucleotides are TGTGCCAGCAGCCCCCCGGGACAGGGAGGAGGGGTAGCCAAAAACATTCAGTACTTC. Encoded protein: CASSPPGQGGGVAKNIQYF.